This is a list of T cell receptor beta chains from one sample in a study of cytomegalovirus exposure and HLA in healthy donors. TCRdb's table, derived via immunoSEQ multiplex PCR, lists solely in-frame clones and lacks some. The sample yields about 120,000 clones, 70% to 90% seen once. The specimen was PBMCs. These receptors were collected from a man between 18 and 35 years old in good health and CMV-seropositive. Each CDR3 is given with its conserved first and last residue. Each record gives: J gene, clone size, D gene, V gene, CDR3 DNA, CDR3 protein. D genes are given only for firm matches. The size field is filled for only some rows; it gives once, few, many or a size class.

J: TRBJ2-7; size: NA; D: NA; V: TRBV11-2; DNA: TGTGCCAGCAGCTTTTCGAGCTCCTACGAGCAGTACTTC; CDR3: CASSFSSSYEQYF
J: TRBJ2-7; size: NA; D: NA; V: TRBV28; DNA: TGTGCCAGCAGCTGGGCTACGGCAGGGGCCTCCTACGAGCAGTACTTC; CDR3: CASSWATAGASYEQYF
J: TRBJ1-6; size: NA; D: NA; V: TRBV7-6; DNA: TGTGCCAGCAGCTTATTTGCACAGGGTGGTACCTATAATTCACCCCTCCACTTT; CDR3: CASSLFAQGGTYNSPLHF
J: TRBJ2-5; size: few; D: NA; V: TRBV30; DNA: TGTGCCTGGAGTGGAATTAGCTGGAAAGAGACCCAGTACTTC; CDR3: CAWSGISWKETQYF
J: TRBJ2-1; size: NA; D: NA; V: TRBV4-1; DNA: TGCGCCAGCAGCCAGGCAACGGCCCGCGGAGTTTTTTACAATGAGCAGTTCTTC; CDR3: CASSQATARGVFYNEQFF
J: TRBJ1-1; size: NA; D: TRBD1; V: TRBV19; DNA: TGTGCCAGCAAATTGACAGGGTTGACCACTGAAGCTTTCTTT; CDR3: CASKLTGLTTEAFF
J: TRBJ2-3; size: NA; D: NA; V: TRBV11-1; DNA: TGTGCCAGCAGCTTCACCGGGTATTACCGCACAGATACGCAGTATTTT; CDR3: CASSFTGYYRTDTQYF
J: TRBJ2-5; size: NA; D: TRBD1; V: TRBV5-8; DNA: TGTGCCAGCAGTTTACTGGGACAGGGTGTTTGGGAGACCCAGTACTTC; CDR3: CASSLLGQGVWETQYF
J: TRBJ1-1; size: NA; D: NA; V: TRBV5-8; DNA: TGTGCCAGCAGCGTGGGGCCTACTGAAGCTTTCTTT; CDR3: CASSVGPTEAFF
J: TRBJ2-3; size: NA; D: NA; V: TRBV2; DNA: TGTGCCAGCAGTGAAAACGCACGAGGAGATACGCAGTATTTT; CDR3: CASSENARGDTQYF
J: TRBJ1-2; size: NA; D: TRBD1; V: TRBV10-3; DNA: TGTGCCATCTCGGGACAGGGGGACGGCTACACCTTC; CDR3: CAISGQGDGYTF
J: TRBJ2-3; size: once; D: TRBD2; V: TRBV10-3; DNA: TGTGCCTCCCTCGGGACTAGCGGGGTAACTAGCACAGATACGCAGTATTTT; CDR3: CASLGTSGVTSTDTQYF
J: TRBJ2-7; size: once; D: NA; V: TRBV7-6; DNA: TGTGCCAGCAGCTTATCTCAGGGGCAATCCTACGAGCAGTACTTC; CDR3: CASSLSQGQSYEQYF
J: TRBJ2-3; size: NA; D: NA; V: TRBV9; DNA: TGTGCCAGCAGCGTAGCTGATACGCAGTATTTT; CDR3: CASSVADTQYF
J: TRBJ2-2; size: NA; D: TRBD1; V: TRBV23-1; DNA: TGCGCCAGCAGTCAGTCGGGACAGGGGGCCTTCGGGGAGCTGTTTTTT; CDR3: CASSQSGQGAFGELFF
J: TRBJ2-3; size: NA; D: TRBD2; V: TRBV30; DNA: TGTGCCTGGGGACTAGCGGGGAGCACAGATACGCAGTATTTT; CDR3: CAWGLAGSTDTQYF
J: TRBJ1-5; size: NA; D: NA; V: TRBV5-1; DNA: TGCGCCAGCAGCTTGGAAGGGGGAAGCAATCAGCCCCAGCATTTT; CDR3: CASSLEGGSNQPQHF
J: TRBJ2-1; size: NA; D: TRBD1; V: TRBV27; DNA: TGTGCCAGCAGTTTAGTGGCAGGGGGCTTCAATGAGCAGTTCTTC; CDR3: CASSLVAGGFNEQFF
J: TRBJ2-5; size: NA; D: TRBD2; V: TRBV6-1; DNA: TGTGCCAGCAGTGCAGCGGGGGGGCCGCGGGAGACCCAGTACTTC; CDR3: CASSAAGGPRETQYF
J: TRBJ1-2; size: NA; D: TRBD1; V: TRBV28; DNA: TGTGCCAGCAGTTACCGGGACAGGGGAATTACCTATGGCTACACCTTC; CDR3: CASSYRDRGITYGYTF
J: TRBJ2-5; size: NA; D: NA; V: TRBV29-1; DNA: TGCAGCGTTGGGAGTGGCCAAGAGACCCAGTACTTC; CDR3: CSVGSGQETQYF
J: TRBJ2-3; size: NA; D: NA; V: TRBV4-1; DNA: TGCGCCAGCAGCCAAGAGGGACATGAGGGTGGCACAGATACGCAGTATTTT; CDR3: CASSQEGHEGGTDTQYF
J: TRBJ2-7; size: NA; D: TRBD2; V: TRBV27; DNA: TGTGCCAGCAGTTTAACCCCTAGGCGGGGGTCAGGCGAGCAGTACTTC; CDR3: CASSLTPRRGSGEQYF
J: TRBJ1-2; size: NA; D: TRBD1; V: TRBV5-5; DNA: TGTGCCAGCAACTCCGGGACAGGGAGGAGAAATGGCTACACCTTC; CDR3: CASNSGTGRRNGYTF